What follows are 2 T cell receptor beta chains derived from one specimen sequenced in a study of blood T cell repertoires in COVID-19. TCRdb keeps only in-frame clones here, not all; method: immunoSEQ multiplex PCR. This repertoire shows fewer than 150,000 clones, 84% found once; its top ten account for roughly 3.9%. Sample: PBMCs or T cells enriched from blood (not recorded which). These receptors came from a man aged 50 to 59 in a cohort exposed to, infected with or recovered from COVID-19 (not recorded which).

The CDR3 spells CASGHGQTGELFF. The CDR3 DNA reads as TGTGCCAGCGGACACGGACAGACCGGGGAGCTGTTTTTT. The chain links TRBV27 to TRBJ2-2, with D possibly matching TRBD1 (6 bases). V was pared by 8 bases and J by 5 bases, with 12 bases between. The CDR3 contains 13 residues. CDR1 is MNHEY, CDR2 SMNVEV, per germline (reference sequence).

Concerning this clone: Other DNA sequences in the sample encode the same CDR3. The genes are TRBV7-9 and TRBJ1-1; TRBD1 might be the D (5 bases). CDR3 length: 15 amino acids. V shed 1 base and J shed 1 base, with 10 bases lying between them. In germline, CDR1 is SEHNR, CDR2 FQNEAQ (reference sequence). The CDR3, as DNA: TGTGCCAGCAGCTTAGAAGGTCAGGGGAACACTGAAGCTTTCTTT. Translated, it gives CASSLEGQGNTEAFF.